The sequence of this T cell receptor (beta chain) was determined in a study of shared clonotypes between healthy human individuals. Study results and caveats: Richness estimates generally favored naive over memory subsets.

The CDR3 is 15 residues long. Germline V gene lookup returns CDR1 KGHSH and CDR2 LQKENI. Trimming stripped 0 bases from V and 5 bases from J, with 10 bases between. Worth noting for this clone: Its antigen is undetermined.

Using immunoSEQ multiplex PCR, the repertoire was profiled, and TCRdb retains in-frame clones only, with some absent. The sample consists of under 1,100,000 clones, around three quarters of them appearing once. The chain has TRBV18 and TRBJ1-4; tentative D call: TRBD1 (5 bases). The sequencing input was memory CD4+ T cells from PBMCs. Subset meaning: CD45RA-negative fraction. The TCR comes from a man aged 18 to 29 in good health. Some clones in this sample may be carry-over from other donors' samples. The CDR3 bases are TGTGCCAGCTCACCACCGGGGGGACTGAATGAAAAACTGTTTTTT. Its translation is CASSPPGGLNEKLFF.